The 7 T cell receptor beta chains below come from one sample, sequenced in a study of long-term antiretroviral therapy in people with HIV. Survey level was the resolution at which the v3.0 immunoSEQ assay ran. Repertoires were generated with immunoSEQ multiplex PCR, while TCRdb's copy carries only in-frame clones and drops some. Of over 30,000 clones listed, about 76% are singletons. This specimen was unsorted PBMCs, taken 1.9 years after starting antiretroviral therapy. The source is a man younger than 35 with HIV.

The chain combines TRBV27 with TRBJ1-5; D is perhaps TRBD1 (5 bases). Per the germline V gene, CDR1 is MNHEY and CDR2 is SMNVEV (reference sequence). CDR3 length equals 12 residues. V gave up 3 bases and J gave up 7 bases, with 7 bases separating them. The CDR3 nucleotides are TGTGCCAGCAGTTTGTGGGGGCAGCCCCAGCATTTT. It yields the protein CASSLWGQPQHF.

The CDR3 region is CASSSPHPREQYV. In DNA, the CDR3 is TGTGCCAGCAGTTCCCCACACCCTCGCGAGCAGTACGTC. The rearrangement links TRBV7-6 to TRBJ2-7; D uncertain. The CDR3 has 13 amino acids. V lost 6 bases and J 6 bases, leaving 15 bases between the germline ends. CDR1 and CDR2 from the germline V gene are SGHVS and FNYEAQ.

The V call is TRBV2, the J call TRBJ2-2; D is undetermined. This CDR3 is 13 amino acids long. Deletions cut 4 bases from V and 7 bases from J, with 10 bases between. Germline loops: CDR1 SNHLY, CDR2 FYNNEI. The CDR3, as DNA: TGTGCCAGCAGTGTCACCGATGGCGGGGAGCTGTTTTTT. Translating it yields CASSVTDGGELFF. Full variable domain (remainder filled in from reference TRBV2 and TRBJ2-2): EPEVTQTPSHQVTQMGQEVILRCVPISNHLYFYWYRQILGQKVEFLVSFYNNEISEKSEIFDDQFSVERPDGSNFTLKIRSTKLEDSAMYFCASSVTDGGELFFGEGSRLTVL.

The V call is TRBV6-5, the J call TRBJ2-3; 13 nucleotides align to TRBD2. Looked up from germline, CDR1 is MNHEY and CDR2 is SVGAGI. J lost 4 bases, V lost 5 bases, and 3 bases had no gene match. The CDR3 length is 15 residues. The CDR3, as DNA: TGTGCCAGCAGTGCGACTAGCGGGGGGCCAGATACGCAGTATTTT. This codes for CASSATSGGPDTQYF.

The genes are TRBV10-2 and TRBJ1-5, with D unresolved. The CDR3 length is 15 residues. Germline V lookup: CDR1 WSHSY, CDR2 SAAADI. V dropped 1 base and J dropped 0 bases, with 7 bases sitting between them. The CDR3, as DNA: TGCGCCAGCAGTGAGTACGAGGTTAGCAATCAGCCCCAGCATTTT. Residues: CASSEYEVSNQPQHF.

The genes are TRBV14 and TRBJ2-5; D is perhaps TRBD1 (6 bases). Trimming took 4 bases from V and 1 from J, leaving 13 bases between them. The CDR3 is made up of 15 amino acids. Germline V lookup: CDR1 SGHDN, CDR2 FVKESK. The DNA of the CDR3 is TGTGCCAGCAGCCTAAGCCCAGGGGCCCAAGAGACCCAGTACTTC. This encodes CASSLSPGAQETQYF. Supplemented by reference TRBV14 and TRBJ2-5, the full variable domain reads EAGVTQFPSHSVIEKGQTVTLRCDPISGHDNLYWYRRVMGKEIKFLLHFVKESKQDESGMPNNRFLAERTGGTYSTLKVQPAELEDSGVYFCASSLSPGAQETQYFGPGTRLLVL.

The chain has TRBV18 and TRBJ1-1; 8 nucleotides agree with TRBD1. V was pared by 8 bases and J by 6 bases, with 11 bases of the junction left unmatched. This CDR3 region has 14 residues. Germline lookup yields CDR1 KGHSH and CDR2 LQKENI. The CDR3 nucleotides read TGTGCCAGCGTCCTTTTGGACAGGGATTCTGAAGCTTTCTTT. This codes for CASVLLDRDSEAFF.